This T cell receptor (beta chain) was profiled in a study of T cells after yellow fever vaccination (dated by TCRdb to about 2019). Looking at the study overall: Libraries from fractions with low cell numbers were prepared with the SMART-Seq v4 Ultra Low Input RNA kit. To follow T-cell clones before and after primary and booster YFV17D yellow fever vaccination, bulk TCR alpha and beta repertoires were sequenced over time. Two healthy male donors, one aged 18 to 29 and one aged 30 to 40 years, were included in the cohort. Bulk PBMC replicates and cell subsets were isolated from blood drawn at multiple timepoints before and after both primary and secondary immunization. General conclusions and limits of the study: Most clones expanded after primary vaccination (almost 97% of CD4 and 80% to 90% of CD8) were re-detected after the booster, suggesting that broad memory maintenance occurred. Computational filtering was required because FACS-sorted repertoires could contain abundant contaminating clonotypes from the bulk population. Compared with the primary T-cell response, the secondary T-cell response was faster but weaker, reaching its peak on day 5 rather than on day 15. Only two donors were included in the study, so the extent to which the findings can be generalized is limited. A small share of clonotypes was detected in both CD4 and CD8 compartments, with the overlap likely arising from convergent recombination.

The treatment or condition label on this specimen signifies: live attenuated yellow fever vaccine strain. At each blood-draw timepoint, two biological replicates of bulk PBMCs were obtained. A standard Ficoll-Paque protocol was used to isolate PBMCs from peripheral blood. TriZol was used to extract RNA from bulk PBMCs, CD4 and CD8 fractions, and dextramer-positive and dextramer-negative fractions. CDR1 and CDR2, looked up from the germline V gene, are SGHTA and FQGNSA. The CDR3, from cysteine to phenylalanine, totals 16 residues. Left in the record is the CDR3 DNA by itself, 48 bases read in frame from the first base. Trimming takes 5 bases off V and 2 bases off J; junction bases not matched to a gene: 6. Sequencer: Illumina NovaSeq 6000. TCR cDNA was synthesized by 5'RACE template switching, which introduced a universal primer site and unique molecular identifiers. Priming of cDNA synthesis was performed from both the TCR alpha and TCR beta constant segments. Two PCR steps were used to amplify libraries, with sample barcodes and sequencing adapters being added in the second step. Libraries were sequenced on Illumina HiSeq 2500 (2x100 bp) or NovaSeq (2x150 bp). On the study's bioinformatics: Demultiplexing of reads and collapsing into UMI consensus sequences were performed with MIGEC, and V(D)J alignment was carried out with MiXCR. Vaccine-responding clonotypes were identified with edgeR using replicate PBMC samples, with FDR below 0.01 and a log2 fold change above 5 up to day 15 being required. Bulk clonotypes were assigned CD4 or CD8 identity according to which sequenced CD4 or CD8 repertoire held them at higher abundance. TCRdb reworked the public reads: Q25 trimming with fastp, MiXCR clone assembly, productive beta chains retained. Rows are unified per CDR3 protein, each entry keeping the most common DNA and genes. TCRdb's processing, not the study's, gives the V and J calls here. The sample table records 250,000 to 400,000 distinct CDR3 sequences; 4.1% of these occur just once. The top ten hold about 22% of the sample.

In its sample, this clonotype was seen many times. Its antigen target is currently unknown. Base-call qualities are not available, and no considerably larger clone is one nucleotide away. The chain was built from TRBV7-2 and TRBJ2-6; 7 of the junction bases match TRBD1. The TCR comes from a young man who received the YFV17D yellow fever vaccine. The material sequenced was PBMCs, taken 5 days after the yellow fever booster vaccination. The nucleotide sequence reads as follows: TGTGCCAGCAGCGCCGGCACAGGGGCTGGGGCCAACGTCCTGACTTTC. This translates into CASSAGTGAGANVLTF.